One sample yielded the 23 T cell receptor beta chains listed below, sequenced in a study of OX40 agonist ivuxolimab in advanced cancers. Libraries were prepared by immunoSEQ multiplex PCR; TCRdb keeps only in-frame clonotypes and omits some of them. This sample has around 77,000 clones; just over 90% occur once, and the top ten carry about 5.5%. The source material was CD4+ or CD8+ T cells sorted from blood, sampled in a trial of the OX40 agonist ivuxolimab. All receptors come from an adult with an advanced solid tumor such as melanoma, head and neck, liver or kidney cancer.

The chain uses TRBV7-9 and TRBJ1-6; TRBD1 might be the D (5 bases). V was pared by 4 bases and J by 0 bases, with 10 bases between. The CDR3 runs to 16 residues. Per germline, CDR1 SEHNR and CDR2 FQNEAQ (reference sequence). CDR3 DNA sequence: TGTGCCAGCAGCTCAGAGGGGAGCTCCTATAATTCACCCCTCCACTTT. Protein product: CASSSEGSSYNSPLHF.

Many counts were recorded for this clone. The V and J genes are TRBV28 and TRBJ2-7, with D hard to call. Germline-derived CDR1 and CDR2 are MDHEN and SYDVKM. Trimming removed 3 bases at V and 6 bases at J, with 12 bases between. CDR3 length: 13 residues. In nucleotides, the CDR3 is TGTGCCAGCAGTTTTAGAGCGTCGTCCGAGCAGTACTTC. The encoded protein is CASSFRASSEQYF.

CDR3: CASSFFRGGREINEQFF. In DNA, the CDR3 is TGTGCCAGCAGCTTTTTCCGGGGTGGGCGGGAGATCAATGAGCAGTTCTTC. The chain uses TRBV7-9 and TRBJ2-1, with 7 bases lining up with TRBD2. Unmatched junction bases numbered 14, after V lost 3 bases and J lost 6 bases. This CDR3 has 17 residues. CDR1 is SEHNR, CDR2 FQNEAQ, per germline (reference sequence).

V usage is TRBV13 and J usage is TRBJ2-1; 7 bases agree with TRBD1. Germline assignment: CDR1 PRHDT and CDR2 FYEKMQ (reference sequence). This CDR3 is built from 17 residues. With 5 bases clipped from V and 4 bases from J, the junction kept 14 bases outside the gene matches. The DNA of the CDR3 is TGTGCCAGCAGCCAGAGTGCGACAGGGTCTCGTTACAATGAGCAGTTCTTC. This translates into CASSQSATGSRYNEQFF.

The V and J genes are TRBV28 and TRBJ2-7, with a tentative D call TRBD1 (6 bases). V was trimmed by 6 bases and J by 2 bases, leaving 14 bases between them. Germline V gives CDR1 MDHEN, CDR2 SYDVKM. The CDR3 contains 14 residues. The CDR3, as DNA: TGTGCCAGCAGGAGTAGGACAGACACCTACGAGCAGTACTTC. It is translated as CASRSRTDTYEQYF.

The rearrangement links TRBV19 to TRBJ2-7; 8 bases match TRBD1. The trim removed 7 bases at V and 1 base at J, leaving 3 bases unmatched. CDR1 and CDR2 (germline): LNHDA, SQIVND (reference sequence). This CDR3 is 13 amino acids long. The CDR3 reads CASMGDRSYEQYF. The CDR3 bases are TGTGCCAGTATGGGGGACAGGTCCTACGAGCAGTACTTC.

The chain recombines TRBV9 with TRBJ2-2; tentatively, D is TRBD2 (7 bases). V was shortened by 3 bases and J by 7 bases, with 13 bases between the two germline ends. CDR3 length: 14 residues. The germline V gene encodes CDR1 SGDLS and CDR2 YYNGEE. The CDR3 nucleotides are TGTGCCAGCAGCGCCTGGGGGGGCTACGGGGAGCTGTTTTTT. It codes for CASSAWGGYGELFF. Based on the CDR3 plus reference TRBV9 and TRBJ2-2, the full variable domain is DSGVTQTPKHLITATGQRVTLRCSPRSGDLSVYWYQQSLDQGLQFLIQYYNGEERAKGNILERFSAQQFPDLHSELNLSSLELGDSALYFCASSAWGGYGELFFGEGSRLTVL.

The V and J genes are TRBV6-6 and TRBJ2-7; TRBD1 might be the D (6 bases). The CDR3 runs 13 residues. V was pared by 5 bases and J by 6 bases, with 14 bases between. Germline V gene data show CDR1 as MNHNY and CDR2 as SVGAGI (reference sequence). In nucleotides, the CDR3 is TGTGCCAGCAGTGGACAGTCTCTCTCCGAGCAGTACTTC. It yields the protein CASSGQSLSEQYF.

The chain has TRBV4-1 and TRBJ1-2; no clear D. Trimming shortened V by 0 bases and J by 0 bases, and 11 bases separated the two germline ends. Per the germline V gene, CDR1 is MGHRA and CDR2 is YSYEKL. The CDR3 runs 16 residues. CDR3 amino acids: CASSQDVTPTNYGYTF. The DNA for the CDR3 is TGCGCCAGCAGCCAAGATGTGACACCGACTAACTATGGCTACACCTTC.

With regard to this clone: The identical CDR3 is also encoded by other nucleotide sequences in the sample. The genes are TRBV4-3 and TRBJ2-1; the D gene is possibly TRBD1 (5 bases). V gave up 5 bases and J gave up 7 bases, with 18 bases separating them. Germline assignment: CDR1 LGHNA and CDR2 YSLEER. The CDR3 is made up of 15 amino acids. The CDR3 here is CASSAGAWVDNEQFF. The CDR3 DNA reads as TGCGCCAGCAGCGCTGGGGCCTGGGTTGATAATGAGCAGTTCTTC.

The CDR3 here is CASSFPRADKNTGELFF. In DNA, the CDR3 is TGTGCCAGCAGCTTCCCCCGAGCGGACAAGAACACCGGGGAGCTGTTTTTT. The chain carries TRBV7-9 and TRBJ2-2, with D perhaps assigned TRBD1 or TRBD2 (5 bases each). CDR3 size: 17 residues. Trimming removed 3 bases at V and 1 base at J, with 15 bases between. Looked up from germline, CDR1 is SEHNR and CDR2 is FQNEAQ (reference sequence).

This chain joins TRBV6-5 and TRBJ2-1, with TRBD2 identical over 10 bases. Trimming took 2 bases from V and 6 from J; bases not matched to a gene: 4. Germline V gives CDR1 MNHEY, CDR2 SVGAGI. This CDR3 spans 15 amino acids. The CDR3 nucleotides are TGTGCCAGCAGTTACCTAGCGGGAGTTTTCAATGAGCAGTTCTTC. As protein: CASSYLAGVFNEQFF.

A single count supports this clone. The chain carries TRBV5-6 and TRBJ1-1, with D possibly TRBD1 on 6 matching bases. Germline CDR1 SGHDT, CDR2 YYEEEE. There are 14 residues in the CDR3. V was trimmed by 0 bases and J by 5 bases, leaving 11 bases between them. CDR3 sequence reads: CASSLGGGRTEAFF. For the CDR3, the DNA is TGTGCCAGCAGCTTGGGCGGGGGGCGGACTGAAGCTTTCTTT.

The chain uses TRBV7-2 and TRBJ2-1; D unresolved. The CDR3 is made up of 15 amino acids. V dropped 5 bases and J dropped 1 base, with 12 bases sitting between them. CDR1 is SGHTA and CDR2 is FQGNSA in the germline V gene. The chain's CDR3 is CASSPFLESYNEQFF. The CDR3, as DNA: TGTGCCAGCAGCCCTTTCCTCGAGTCCTACAATGAGCAGTTCTTC.

This clone occurred a few times. This chain uses TRBV7-6 with TRBJ1-1; weak D call: TRBD1 (6 bases). Trimming left V 5 bases short and J 5 bases short, with 18 bases between. This CDR3 region has 15 residues. Germline V gene data show CDR1 as SGHVS and CDR2 as FNYEAQ. The CDR3 loop reads CASSHDTGRSTEAFF. CDR3 nucleotides: TGTGCCAGCAGCCACGACACAGGGAGATCGACTGAAGCTTTCTTT. Based on the CDR3 plus reference TRBV7-6 and TRBJ1-1, the full variable domain is GAGVSQSPRYKVTKRGQDVALRCDPISGHVSLYWYRQALGQGPEFLTYFNYEAQQDKSGLPNDRFSAERPEGSISTLTIQRTEQRDSAMYRCASSHDTGRSTEAFFGQGTRLTVV.

This chain joins TRBV6-6 and TRBJ1-4; D is unclear. The length of the CDR3 is 15 residues. Per germline, CDR1 MNHNY and CDR2 SVGAGI (reference sequence). The ends were cut back, 0 bases at V and 3 bases at J, with 8 bases in the middle. The CDR3 spells CASSYSNTPNEKLFF. The DNA for the CDR3 is TGTGCCAGCAGTTACTCGAACACGCCTAATGAAAAACTGTTTTTT.

This chain links TRBV10-3 with TRBJ2-6, with 10 positions matching TRBD1. The V and J ends lost 6 bases and 2 bases, in that order; junction bases with no gene match: 1. There are 15 residues in the CDR3. CDR1 ENHRY and CDR2 SYGVKD come from the germline V gene. The CDR3 DNA follows: TGTGCCATCAGCGACAGGGGGCCTGGGGCCAACGTCCTGACTTTC. Protein product: CAISDRGPGANVLTF.

The chain employs TRBV7-9 and TRBJ2-7; D gene ambiguous. This CDR3 spans 12 amino acids. Trimming left V 5 bases short and J 1 base short, with 6 bases between. Germline V CDR1 and CDR2: SEHNR, FQNEAQ (reference sequence). The CDR3 sequence is CASSQPSYEQYF. DNA for the CDR3: TGTGCCAGCAGCCAACCATCCTACGAGCAGTACTTC.

V and J are TRBV7-9 and TRBJ2-7; D possibly corresponds to TRBD2 (5 bases). The V gene lost 7 bases and the J gene lost 5 bases, with 12 bases spanning the gap. Per the germline V gene, CDR1 is SEHNR and CDR2 is FQNEAQ (reference sequence). The CDR3 contains 12 residues. CDR3 region: CASTPFGNEQYF. In DNA, the CDR3 is TGTGCCAGCACCCCGTTCGGGAACGAGCAGTACTTC.

V usage is TRBV28 and J usage is TRBJ1-5; D call uncertain. In germline, CDR1 is MDHEN, CDR2 SYDVKM. The CDR3 runs to 11 residues. V lost 6 bases to trimming and J lost 3 bases, with 3 bases between them. CDR3 DNA sequence: TGTGCCAGCAGGGACAATCAGCCCCAGCATTTT. It codes for CASRDNQPQHF.

The chain combines TRBV7-9 with TRBJ2-1, with 9 nucleotides matching TRBD1. This CDR3 has 16 amino acids. Germline-derived CDR1 and CDR2 are SEHNR and FQNEAQ (reference sequence). V lost 4 bases and J lost 4; bases outside the gene matches: 8. The CDR3 coding sequence is TGTGCCAGCAGCTACCTAACAGGGGGCTTTTACAATGAGCAGTTCTTC. Protein: CASSYLTGGFYNEQFF.

The chain has TRBV5-1 and TRBJ2-5; 9 nucleotides align to TRBD1. TRBJ2-7 matches the DNA end more closely, so the J call is doubtful. This CDR3 has 15 residues. Germline CDR1 and CDR2: SGHRS and YFSETQ. The CDR3 sequence: CASSVGTGIGYEQYF. In DNA form, the CDR3 reads TGCGCCAGCAGCGTTGGGACAGGGATAGGCTACGAGCAGTACTTC.

The gene calls are TRBV28 and TRBJ2-7; D uncertain. From germline, CDR1 is MDHEN and CDR2 SYDVKM. The CDR3 extends over 14 amino acids. V was shortened by 8 bases and J by 3 bases, with 17 bases between the two germline ends. The CDR3 spells CASGELYGIYEQYF. DNA for the CDR3: TGTGCCAGCGGAGAGTTATATGGGATCTACGAGCAGTACTTC. The complete variable domain, with remaining parts taken from reference TRBV28 and TRBJ2-7, reads DVKVTQSSRYLVKRTGEKVFLECVQDMDHENMFWYRQDPGLGLRLIYFSYDVKMKEKGDIPEGYSVSREKKERFSLILESASTNQTSMYLCASGELYGIYEQYFGPGTRLTVT.